Presented here are 25 T cell receptor beta chains from one specimen sequenced in a study of cytomegalovirus exposure and HLA in healthy donors. 60 Vbeta and 13 Jbeta primers were used in PCR. Here immunoSEQ multiplex PCR was the method, and the copy in TCRdb shows in-frame clones only, minus some. The sample has roughly 63,000 clones, around 68% seen once. The sequenced sample was PBMCs. These receptors originate from a man over 45 in good health and CMV-seropositive.

The chain joins TRBV30 to TRBJ2-1; TRBD2 is a possible D gene (6 bases). Germline CDR1 reads GTSNPN; CDR2 reads SVGIG (reference sequence). This CDR3 contains 14 residues. The V end was cut by 0 bases, the J end by 1 base, with 7 bases between. The CDR3 DNA is TGTGCCTGGAGTGTCGGGAGATCCTACAATGAGCAGTTCTTC. This encodes CAWSVGRSYNEQFF.

The V call is TRBV6-6, the J call TRBJ1-2; tentative D call: TRBD1 (5 bases). V lost 0 bases and J lost 3, with 8 bases in between. The CDR3 loop spans 14 amino acids. The germline V gene encodes CDR1 MNHNY and CDR2 SVGAGI (reference sequence). The CDR3 loop reads CASSYSGGDYGYTF. The DNA of the CDR3 is TGTGCCAGCAGTTACTCGGGGGGGGACTATGGCTACACCTTC.

V is TRBV7-3 and J is TRBJ2-1; D perhaps matches TRBD2 (5 bases). Germline V gene sequence: CDR1 SGHTA, CDR2 FQGTGA. The V end lost 4 bases, the J end lost 1 base, and 11 bases lay between the germline ends. The CDR3 runs 15 residues. In DNA, the CDR3 is TGTGCCAGCAGCTCCTACGGGGATTCCTACAATGAGCAGTTCTTC. It specifies CASSSYGDSYNEQFF. Combining the CDR3 with reference TRBV7-3 and TRBJ2-1 gives the whole variable domain GAGVSQTPSNKVTEKGKYVELRCDPISGHTALYWYRQSLGQGPEFLIYFQGTGAADDSGLPNDRFFAVRPEGSVSTLKIQRTERGDSAVYLCASSSYGDSYNEQFFGPGTRLTVL.

V is TRBV5-6 and J is TRBJ1-1; possibly TRBD1 for D (5 bases). The V end lost 4 bases, the J end lost 3 bases, and 10 bases lay between the germline ends. Germline CDR1 and CDR2: SGHDT and YYEEEE. The CDR3 extends over 13 amino acids. The DNA of the CDR3 is TGTGCCAGCAGCCGGGGAGGGGACACTGAAGCTTTCTTT. It codes for CASSRGGDTEAFF.

The chain employs TRBV14 and TRBJ2-5; 8 bases agree with TRBD1. Losses at the gene ends were 4 bases for V and 0 bases for J; bases not matched to a gene: 7. CDR3 length: 16 residues. The germline gives CDR1 SGHDN, CDR2 FVKESK. In DNA, the CDR3 is TGTGCCAGCAGCCTTAGGACAGGGTCGTACCAAGAGACCCAGTACTTC. It specifies CASSLRTGSYQETQYF.

This clone came up a few times. This rearrangement joins TRBV30 to TRBJ1-2; 10 nucleotides line up with TRBD1. Germline V gives CDR1 GTSNPN, CDR2 SVGIG (reference sequence). The V gene end was trimmed by 5 bases and the J gene end by 3 bases; junction bases not matched to a gene: 6. This CDR3 is 14 amino acids long. In nucleotides, the CDR3 is TGTGCCTGGTTGACAGGGGGCGGATACTATGGCTACACCTTC. Residues: CAWLTGGGYYGYTF.

The chain uses TRBV2 and TRBJ1-2; maybe TRBD1 (6 bases). In germline, CDR1 is SNHLY, CDR2 FYNNEI. V shed 8 bases and J shed 2 bases, with 33 bases lying between them. This CDR3 contains 20 residues. The CDR3 bases are TGTGCCAGCTCGAAGGGGCCCCCTCGACAGGTAGCGGGGGGGAACTATGGCTACACCTTC. This gives the protein CASSKGPPRQVAGGNYGYTF.

As DNA, the CDR3 is TGCGCCAGCAGCTTCAGAGCGAGTACCGGGGAGCTGTTTTTT. Protein sequence: CASSFRASTGELFF. V usage is TRBV5-1 and J usage is TRBJ2-2; D is undetermined. Trimming stripped 2 bases from V and 5 bases from J, with 10 bases between. Germline-derived CDR1 and CDR2 are SGHRS and YFSETQ. The CDR3 is made up of 14 amino acids.

This clone has just one count. V and J are TRBV18 and TRBJ1-5, with D unclear. This CDR3 is 17 amino acids long. Between the trimmed V and J ends, which lost 3 bases and 0 bases, there was a span of 15 bases. Germline CDR1 and CDR2: KGHSH and LQKENI. The CDR3 sequence: CASSPSLRGNSNQPQHF. CDR3 coding DNA: TGTGCCAGCTCACCGAGCCTCCGGGGAAATAGCAATCAGCCCCAGCATTTT.

This clone was seen a single time. This chain uses TRBV29-1 with TRBJ1-1; no reliable D call. This CDR3 has 12 residues. V was pared by 8 bases and J by 1 base, with 11 bases between. The germline CDR1 and CDR2 sequences are SQVTM and ANQGSEA. CDR3 sequence (DNA): TGCAGCTCGGGCCGGGGGAACACTGAAGCTTTCTTT. Translation gives CSSGRGNTEAFF.

The J gene is TRBJ2-7, the V gene TRBV2; 8 nucleotides line up with TRBD1. Germline CDR1 reads SNHLY; CDR2 reads FYNNEI. The CDR3 is 12 amino acids. The V segment lost 6 bases and the J segment 2 bases; nucleotides outside the gene matches: 0. CDR3 DNA: TGTGCCAGCAGGACAGGGGCCTACGAGCAGTACTTC. Its translation: CASRTGAYEQYF.

This clone has just a few counts. The CDR3, as DNA: TGTGCCAGCAGTGAAGCGACAAGGATTCAGTACTTC. The encoded protein is CASSEATRIQYF. The rearrangement uses TRBV6-1 and TRBJ2-4; D call uncertain. Trimming removed 0 bases from V and 10 bases from J, with 7 bases in between. CDR3 length equals 12 residues. Germline V gene lookup returns CDR1 MNHNS and CDR2 SASEGT.

The table lists this clone with a count of one. The chain uses TRBV28 and TRBJ2-1; 7 positions match TRBD1. The germline V gene has CDR1 MDHEN and CDR2 SYDVKM. The CDR3 extends over 14 amino acids. V lost 6 bases to trimming and J lost 5 bases; unmatched junction nucleotides: 7. CDR3 DNA sequence: TGTGCCAGCAGCTCCGGAGGACAGGACAATGAGCAGTTCTTC. It codes for CASSSGGQDNEQFF.

The V and J genes are TRBV6-5 and TRBJ1-6; the match to TRBD1 covers 7 bases. Germline values: CDR1 MNHEY, CDR2 SVGAGI. The junction had 7 bases not matched to a gene; V was cut back by 5 bases and J by 9 bases. This CDR3 is 14 amino acids long. DNA of the CDR3: TGTGCCAGCAGTCTGACAGGGACTGCTTCACCCCTCCACTTT. Its translation is CASSLTGTASPLHF.

The chain couples TRBV6-5 to TRBJ1-1; a possible D gene is TRBD1 (5 bases). Between the trimmed V and J ends, which lost 5 bases and 1 base, there was a span of 11 bases. Germline V gene lookup returns CDR1 MNHEY and CDR2 SVGAGI. The CDR3 runs 14 residues. The CDR3 here is CASSVRVRNTEAFF. In nucleotides, the CDR3 is TGTGCCAGCAGTGTCAGGGTAAGGAACACTGAAGCTTTCTTT.

This chain uses TRBV2 with TRBJ1-1, with TRBD1 as a possible D gene (5 bases). The CDR3 has 13 amino acids. Germline CDR1 is SNHLY and CDR2 is FYNNEI. Trimming removed 6 bases from V and 4 bases from J, with 12 bases in between. The CDR3 reads CASSKDQGTEAFF. In DNA, the CDR3 is TGTGCCAGCAGCAAGGACCAGGGCACTGAAGCTTTCTTT.

This clone was seen a handful of times. In DNA form, the CDR3 reads TGTGCCAGCAGGGGTACAGGGGGAGTGGGCACTGAAGCTTTCTTT. It specifies CASRGTGGVGTEAFF. The chain employs TRBV2 and TRBJ1-1; the match to TRBD1 covers 8 bases. CDR1 is SNHLY, CDR2 FYNNEI, per germline. The J segment lost 4 bases and the V segment lost 6 bases, leaving 10 bases of the junction unmatched. The CDR3 runs 15 residues.

V gene TRBV6-4 combines with J gene TRBJ1-5; D uncertain. V was pared by 7 bases and J by 9 bases, with 19 bases between. The CDR3 runs 14 residues. The V gene's germline CDR1 is MRHNA and CDR2 SNTAGT. For the CDR3, the DNA is TGTGCCAGCATCGGGGAAGGGCCCTATCGGCCCCAGCATTTT. Amino acids: CASIGEGPYRPQHF.

The chain carries TRBV27 and TRBJ2-7; 16 nucleotides line up with TRBD2. Germline CDR1 reads MNHEY; CDR2 reads SMNVEV (reference sequence). J was trimmed by 7 bases and V by 3 bases; bases with no gene match: 12. There are 18 residues in the CDR3. Written as DNA, the CDR3 is TGTGCCAGCAGTTTCCGCCCGGGACTAGCGGGAGGGCGTGGAGAGCAGTACTTC. It is translated as CASSFRPGLAGGRGEQYF.

The V gene is TRBV11-2, the J gene TRBJ2-2, with D maybe TRBD2 (6 bases). V was shortened by 2 bases and J by 8 bases, with 15 bases between the two germline ends. Germline assignment: CDR1 SGHAT and CDR2 FQNNGV. This CDR3 has 15 residues. The DNA for the CDR3 is TGTGCCAGCAGCTTACCCCAGCGGGCAGCTGGGGAGCTGTTTTTT. Its translation: CASSLPQRAAGELFF.

This chain connects TRBV30 to TRBJ2-7, with D uncertain. CDR3 size: 12 residues. Trimming left V 0 bases short and J 5 bases short, with 8 bases between. CDR1 is GTSNPN and CDR2 is SVGIG in the germline V gene (reference sequence). Here the CDR3 reads CAWSVSFNEQYF. The CDR3 DNA reads as TGTGCCTGGAGTGTCTCCTTTAACGAGCAGTACTTC. The variable domain in full, with the rest retrieved from reference TRBV30 and TRBJ2-7, is SQTIHQWPATLVQPVGSPLSLECTVEGTSNPNLYWYRQAAGRGLQLLFYSVGIGQISSEVPQNLSASRPQDRQFILSSKKLLLSDSGFYLCAWSVSFNEQYFGPGTRLTVT.

CDR3 residues: CAISEGAGTGYNEQFF. Written as DNA, the CDR3 is TGTGCCATCAGTGAGGGTGCCGGGACAGGGTACAATGAGCAGTTCTTC. The V call is TRBV10-3, the J call TRBJ2-1; 9 nucleotides match TRBD1. The length of the CDR3 is 16 residues. In germline, CDR1 is ENHRY, CDR2 SYGVKD. Losses at the gene ends were 2 bases for V and 4 bases for J; bases not matched to a gene: 6.

This clone came up a few times. The chain carries TRBV30 and TRBJ2-6, with D possibly matching TRBD1 (6 bases). This CDR3 comprises 16 residues. Germline V CDR1 and CDR2: GTSNPN, SVGIG (reference sequence). V lost 1 base to trimming and J lost 0 bases, with 10 bases between them. DNA for the CDR3: TGTGCCTGGAGTGAGGGACATCTCTCTGGGGCCAACGTCCTGACTTTC. It yields the protein CAWSEGHLSGANVLTF.

The V and J genes are TRBV19 and TRBJ2-2; 7 nucleotides line up with TRBD1. The CDR3 length is 14 residues. V was clipped by 4 bases and J by 4 bases; unmatched bases: 3. The germline gives CDR1 LNHDA, CDR2 SQIVND (reference sequence). In DNA form, the CDR3 reads TGTGCCAGTAGTAACAGGGGAGCCACCGGGGAGCTGTTTTTT. Its protein is CASSNRGATGELFF.

The gene calls are TRBV19 and TRBJ2-7; D possibly corresponds to TRBD1 (5 bases). The CDR3 loop spans 14 amino acids. V lost 3 bases and J lost 4, with 13 bases in between. The germline CDR1 and CDR2 sequences are LNHDA and SQIVND (reference sequence). The CDR3 is CASSIDRGSYEQYF. In DNA, the CDR3 is TGTGCCAGTAGTATTGATAGGGGTAGTTACGAGCAGTACTTC.